This passage covers 13 T cell receptor beta chains from one sample sequenced in a study of shared clonotypes between healthy human individuals. Clones were sequenced by immunoSEQ multiplex PCR, and TCRdb holds only the in-frame ones, with some missing. The table records under 1,100,000 clones, approximately 78% of them present only once. Sample: memory CD4+ T cells from PBMCs. Specified subset: CD45RA-negative fraction. The receptors stem from a man aged 18 to 30 in good health. Some clones in this sample may be carry-over from other donors' samples.

This clone was seen just once. The chain couples TRBV7-8 to TRBJ1-1; 7 nucleotides match TRBD1. This CDR3 has 13 amino acids. Germline V gene sequence: CDR1 SGHVS, CDR2 FQNEAQ. Trimming at V came to 4 bases and at J to 5 bases, leaving 4 bases not matched to a gene. Here the CDR3 reads CASSSQGWTEAFF. CDR3 sequence (DNA): TGTGCCAGCAGCTCACAGGGGTGGACTGAAGCTTTCTTT.

V usage is TRBV5-5 and J usage is TRBJ1-2; 9 nucleotides match TRBD1. Trimming at V came to 4 bases and at J to 8 bases, leaving 9 bases not matched to a gene. The CDR3 runs 14 residues. The germline gives CDR1 SGHKS, CDR2 YYEKEE (reference sequence). Written as DNA, the CDR3 is TGTGCCAGCAGCCCCGGGACAGGGACGAACGGCTACACCTTC. Translated, it gives CASSPGTGTNGYTF.

V usage is TRBV27 and J usage is TRBJ2-7; tentative D call: TRBD2 (6 bases). From germline, CDR1 is MNHEY and CDR2 SMNVEV (reference sequence). V gave up 5 bases and J gave up 4 bases, with 15 bases separating them. The CDR3 has 14 residues. The CDR3 loop reads CASSRRERGYEQYF. DNA for the CDR3: TGTGCCAGCAGTCGGAGGGAGCGCGGATACGAGCAGTACTTC.

The V call is TRBV6-1, the J call TRBJ2-5; D might be TRBD1 (5 bases). The CDR3 has 13 residues. Germline V CDR1 and CDR2: MNHNS, SASEGT. Trimming took off 1 base at V and 7 bases at J, with 10 bases between the two ends. The CDR3 bases are TGTGCCAGCAGTGAAGGACAGTGGGGGACCCAGTACTTC. Protein: CASSEGQWGTQYF.

This clone appeared a few times. This sequence joins TRBV27 and TRBJ2-3; D may match TRBD1 or TRBD2 (5 bases each). Trimming stripped 4 bases from V and 7 bases from J, with 12 bases between. The CDR3 has 13 amino acids. Per germline, CDR1 MNHEY and CDR2 SMNVEV (reference sequence). In nucleotides, the CDR3 is TGTGCCAGCAGTTCCTCGTCGGGGCATACGCAGTATTTT. This codes for CASSSSSGHTQYF.

This chain's CDR3 is CASTRWDRLLGETQYF. The CDR3, as DNA: TGTGCCAGCACCAGGTGGGACAGGCTATTAGGGGAGACCCAGTACTTC. The chain couples TRBV2 to TRBJ2-5, with 8 bases lining up with TRBD1. This CDR3 comprises 16 residues. V lost 7 bases to trimming and J lost 5 bases; unmatched junction nucleotides: 15. Germline CDR1 is SNHLY and CDR2 is FYNNEI.

V and J are TRBV5-1 and TRBJ2-1; 11 nucleotides line up with TRBD2. CDR3 length equals 20 residues. V trimming: 8 bases; J trimming: 2 bases; junction bases outside the gene matches: 21. CDR1 and CDR2 from the germline V gene are SGHRS and YFSETQ. The CDR3: CARRALWGTGTSGTYNEQFF. As DNA, the CDR3 is TGCGCCAGGAGAGCCCTTTGGGGGACCGGGACTAGCGGTACCTACAATGAGCAGTTCTTC.

The chain uses TRBV15 and TRBJ2-5; 11 nucleotides line up with TRBD1. This CDR3 has 16 residues. V was clipped by 5 bases and J by 4 bases; unmatched bases: 9. Germline-derived CDR1 and CDR2 are LNHNV and YYDKDF (reference sequence). The CDR3 loop reads CATSDPGTGGIETQYF. CDR3 bases: TGTGCCACCAGCGACCCCGGGACAGGGGGGATAGAGACCCAGTACTTC.

Of note for this clone: In the same sample, other DNA sequences code for this CDR3. The V and J genes are TRBV18 and TRBJ2-1, with D maybe TRBD1 (5 bases). V was pared by 6 bases and J by 5 bases, with 11 bases between. The germline V gene has CDR1 KGHSH and CDR2 LQKENI. CDR3 length: 13 amino acids. CDR3 in DNA: TGTGCCAGCTCCACAACAGGAGACAATGAGCAGTTCTTC. It specifies CASSTTGDNEQFF.

The chain links TRBV9 to TRBJ1-3; possibly TRBD1 for D (6 bases). Germline lookup yields CDR1 SGDLS and CDR2 YYNGEE. V was shortened by 6 bases and J by 3 bases, with 13 bases between the two germline ends. The CDR3 consists of 14 residues. The CDR3 coding sequence is TGTGCCAGCAACCAGGGGTCCGGTGGAAACACCATATATTTT. Translating it yields CASNQGSGGNTIYF.

This chain uses TRBV5-4 with TRBJ2-5; either TRBD1 or TRBD2 may supply D (5 bases each). This CDR3 spans 14 amino acids. V lost 4 bases to trimming and J lost 5 bases, with 15 bases between them. Germline assignment: CDR1 SGHNT and CDR2 YYREEE (reference sequence). CDR3 region: CASSPGPVEETQYF. CDR3 coding DNA: TGTGCCAGCAGCCCGGGGCCTGTAGAGGAGACCCAGTACTTC.

This clone came up once. The V gene is TRBV28, the J gene TRBJ1-5; maybe TRBD1 (5 bases). The CDR3 totals 14 residues. From germline, CDR1 is MDHEN and CDR2 SYDVKM. V was trimmed by 8 bases and J by 2 bases, leaving 13 bases between them. The CDR3 DNA sequence: TGTGCCAGCCTAGGTGCGGGACGCAATCAGCCCCAGCATTTT. The encoded protein is CASLGAGRNQPQHF.

This chain uses TRBV11-2 with TRBJ1-1, with TRBD1 as a possible D gene (5 bases). Between the trimmed V and J ends, which lost 1 base and 0 bases, there was a span of 18 bases. The CDR3 loop spans 18 amino acids. CDR1 and CDR2 from the germline V gene are SGHAT and FQNNGV. The CDR3 protein is CASSLGQIRIPMNTEAFF. In DNA, the CDR3 is TGTGCCAGCAGCTTAGGACAGATCCGCATCCCCATGAACACTGAAGCTTTCTTT.